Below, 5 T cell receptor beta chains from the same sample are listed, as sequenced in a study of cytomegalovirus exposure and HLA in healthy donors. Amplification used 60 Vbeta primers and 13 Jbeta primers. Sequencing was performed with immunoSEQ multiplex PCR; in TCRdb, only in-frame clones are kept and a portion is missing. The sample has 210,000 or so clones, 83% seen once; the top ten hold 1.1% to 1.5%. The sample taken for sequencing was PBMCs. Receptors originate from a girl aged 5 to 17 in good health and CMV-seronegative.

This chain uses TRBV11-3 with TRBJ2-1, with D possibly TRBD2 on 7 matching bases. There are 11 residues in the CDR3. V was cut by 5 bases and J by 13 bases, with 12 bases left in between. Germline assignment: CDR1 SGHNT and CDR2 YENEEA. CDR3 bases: TGTGCCAGCAGCAGGGGGGGTCTACAGTTCTTC. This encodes CASSRGGLQFF.

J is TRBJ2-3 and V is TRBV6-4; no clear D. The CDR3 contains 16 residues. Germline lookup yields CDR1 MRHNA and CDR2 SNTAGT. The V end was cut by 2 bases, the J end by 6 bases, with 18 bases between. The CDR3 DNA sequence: TGTGCCAGCAGTGACAATAGTGGTGCGCACGGGGATACGCAGTATTTT. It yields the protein CASSDNSGAHGDTQYF.

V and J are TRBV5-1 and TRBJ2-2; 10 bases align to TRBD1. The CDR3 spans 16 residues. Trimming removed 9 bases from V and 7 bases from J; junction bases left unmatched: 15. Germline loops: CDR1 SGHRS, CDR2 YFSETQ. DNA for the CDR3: TGCGCCACCAGGAGTTTTGCGGGACAGGGGAACGGGGAGCTGTTTTTT. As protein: CATRSFAGQGNGELFF.

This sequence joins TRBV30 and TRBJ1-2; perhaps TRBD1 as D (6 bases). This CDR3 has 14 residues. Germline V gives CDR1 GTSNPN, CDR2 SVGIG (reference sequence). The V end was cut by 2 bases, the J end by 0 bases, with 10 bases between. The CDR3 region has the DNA TGTGCCTGGAGTCGCAGGACAGCTAACTATGGCTACACCTTC. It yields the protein CAWSRRTANYGYTF.

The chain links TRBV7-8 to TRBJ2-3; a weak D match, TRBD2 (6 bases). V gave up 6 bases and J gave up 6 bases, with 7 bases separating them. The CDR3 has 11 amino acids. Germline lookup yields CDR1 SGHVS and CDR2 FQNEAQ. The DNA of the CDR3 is TGTGCCAGCAGAGGAGGGGATACGCAGTATTTT. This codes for CASRGGDTQYF.